Below, 5 T cell receptor beta chains from the same sample are listed, as sequenced in a study of identical twins' blood T cells. TCRdb re-called the 5' RACE reads through MiXCR, storing one row per CDR3 protein. The sample has 350,000 to 450,000 distinct CDR3 sequences, roughly 28% seen once. The sample taken for sequencing was PBMCs. These receptors were collected from a woman aged 18-49 years in good health.

This clonotype was counted between two and nine times. The chain carries TRBV19 and TRBJ2-1; 7 nucleotides line up with TRBD1. The CDR3 is 18 residues long. Germline V gene lookup returns CDR1 LNHDA and CDR2 SQIVND (reference sequence). The V and J ends lost 5 bases and 0 bases, in that order; junction bases with no gene match: 13. The CDR3 sequence is CASSLGLLGGNSYNEQFF. In DNA, the CDR3 is TGTGCCAGTAGTCTCGGGCTCCTAGGGGGCAACTCCTACAATGAGCAGTTCTTC.

There are many counts of this clonotype. This chain links TRBV27 with TRBJ1-3, with D perhaps TRBD1 (6 bases). The CDR3 runs 16 residues. The V and J ends lost 2 bases and 0 bases respectively, with 11 bases between them. Germline CDR1 MNHEY, CDR2 SMNVEV (reference sequence). The CDR3 nucleotides read TGTGCCAGCAGTTTACAGGGGCCAAGCTCTGGAAACACCATATATTTT. This sequence encodes CASSLQGPSSGNTIYF.

This clonotype was seen many times. J is TRBJ1-3 and V is TRBV5-1; TRBD1 might be the D (5 bases). The V end lost 4 bases, the J end lost 2 bases, and 10 bases lay between the germline ends. Germline assignment: CDR1 SGHRS and CDR2 YFSETQ. The CDR3 length is 14 residues. The CDR3 region is CASSPQGAGNTIYF. As DNA, the CDR3 is TGCGCCAGCAGCCCCCAGGGAGCTGGAAACACCATATATTTT.

This clonotype was seen ten or more times. The chain recombines TRBV11-3 with TRBJ1-2; D call uncertain. V was cut by 5 bases and J by 4 bases, with 11 bases left in between. The CDR3 sequence is 13 residues long. Germline V gene lookup returns CDR1 SGHNT and CDR2 YENEEA. The CDR3 coding sequence is TGTGCCAGCAGCCCAGGTGGCAGCTATGGCTACACCTTC. It yields the protein CASSPGGSYGYTF.

The chain combines TRBV14 with TRBJ1-1; tentatively, D is TRBD1 (5 bases). Deletions cut 4 bases from V and 1 base from J, with 16 bases between. The CDR3 extends over 16 amino acids. Germline V gene lookup returns CDR1 SGHDN and CDR2 FVKESK. In DNA, the CDR3 is TGTGCCAGCAGCCTCATTGGGGACGGACCGAACACTGAAGCTTTCTTT. As protein: CASSLIGDGPNTEAFF.